This T cell receptor (beta chain) was identified in a study of PD-L1 blockade in urothelial cancer. Overall study: Blood gave a median around 150,000 T cells.

Described time point: pretreatment peripheral blood. Templates that were synthetic TCR analogs were spiked into each PCR. This table comes from immunoSEQ multiplex PCR, and its TCRdb copy is limited to in-frame clones, with some not included. Of fewer than 50,000 clones listed, 79% were seen once; the top ten hold more than 9%. Germline CDR1 is SGHRS and CDR2 is YFSETQ. This CDR3 is built from 13 residues. J lost 3 bases, V lost 4 bases, and 3 bases had no gene match. The genes are TRBV5-1 and TRBJ1-1, with TRBD1 matching 7 bases. The source is a man between 65 and 85 years old with urothelial cancer. The input for sequencing was PBMCs, taken around atezolizumab (anti-PD-L1) treatment. The CDR3 sequence: CASSTDRYTEAFF. The CDR3 coding sequence is TGCGCCAGCAGCACGGACAGGTACACTGAAGCTTTCTTT.